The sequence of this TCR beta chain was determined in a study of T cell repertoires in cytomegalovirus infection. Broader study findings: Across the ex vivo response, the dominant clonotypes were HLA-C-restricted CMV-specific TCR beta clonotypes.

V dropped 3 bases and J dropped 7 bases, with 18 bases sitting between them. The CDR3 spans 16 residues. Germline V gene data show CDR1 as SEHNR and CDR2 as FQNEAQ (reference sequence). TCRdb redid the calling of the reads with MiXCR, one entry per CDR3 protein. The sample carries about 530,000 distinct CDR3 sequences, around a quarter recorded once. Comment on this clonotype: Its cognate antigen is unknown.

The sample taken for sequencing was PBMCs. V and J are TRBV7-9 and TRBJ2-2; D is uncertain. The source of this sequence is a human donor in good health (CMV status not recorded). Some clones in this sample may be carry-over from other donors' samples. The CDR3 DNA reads TGTGCCAGCAGCTTGGAGCGAATTCCCTCCAGCGGGGAGCTGTTTTTT. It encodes CASSLERIPSSGELFF.